These 10 T cell receptor beta chains were sequenced from one sample in a study of cytomegalovirus exposure and HLA in healthy donors. The PCR used 60 Vbeta and 13 Jbeta primers. Measured with immunoSEQ multiplex PCR; TCRdb has only the in-frame clones, and not every one. This sample has 150,000 or so clones, with more than 60% found just once. The material sequenced was PBMCs. The receptors here all came from a human donor in good health.

The rearrangement links TRBV12-5 to TRBJ2-7; no reliable D call. The germline gives CDR1 LGHNT, CDR2 FRNRAP. The CDR3 loop spans 12 amino acids. V lost 2 bases and J lost 3, with 5 bases in between. This CDR3 is CASGLLVYEQYF. The CDR3 region has the DNA TGTGCTAGTGGTTTGCTAGTCTACGAGCAGTACTTC.

This chain uses TRBV7-3 with TRBJ2-6; 10 positions match TRBD2. The germline V gene has CDR1 SGHTA and CDR2 FQGTGA. The V and J ends lost 3 bases and 0 bases, in that order; junction bases with no gene match: 2. The length of the CDR3 is 17 residues. Written as DNA, the CDR3 is TGTGCCAGCAGCTTGACTAGCGGGCGCTCTGGGGCCAACGTCCTGACTTTC. This translates into CASSLTSGRSGANVLTF.

This clone was seen only a few times. J is TRBJ1-2 and V is TRBV19; D might be TRBD1 (6 bases). The V gene lost 7 bases and the J gene lost 6 bases, with 15 bases spanning the gap. Germline V gene lookup returns CDR1 LNHDA and CDR2 SQIVND (reference sequence). This CDR3 is 13 amino acids long. CDR3 loop: CASKVQGLDGYTF. The CDR3 nucleotides are TGTGCCAGTAAGGTTCAGGGGCTTGATGGCTACACCTTC.

The genes are TRBV4-1 and TRBJ2-7; a possible D gene is TRBD1 (6 bases). CDR1 is MGHRA, CDR2 YSYEKL, per germline. The CDR3 covers 14 residues. V dropped 1 base and J dropped 3 bases, with 10 bases sitting between them. The CDR3 region is CASSQAIGGYEQYF. The CDR3, as DNA: TGCGCCAGCAGCCAAGCTATAGGGGGCTACGAGCAGTACTTC.

The CDR3, as DNA: TGTGCCAGCAGCTTCGGACAGCTTTTAAATTCACCCCTCCACTTT. The encoded protein is CASSFGQLLNSPLHF. The chain recombines TRBV11-2 with TRBJ1-6; possibly TRBD1 for D (6 bases). There are 15 residues in the CDR3. Germline V gives CDR1 SGHAT, CDR2 FQNNGV. Trimming cost V 3 bases and J 7 bases, with 13 bases left between them.

This clone was detected only once. The rearrangement links TRBV9 to TRBJ2-5; a weak D match, TRBD2 (6 bases). Germline V gene sequence: CDR1 SGDLS, CDR2 YYNGEE. The ends were cut back, 2 bases at V and 5 bases at J, with 13 bases in the middle. This CDR3 comprises 14 residues. The CDR3 DNA reads as TGTGCCAGCAGCGTTAGCGGTCTAGGGGAGACCCAGTACTTC. As protein: CASSVSGLGETQYF.

V is TRBV5-1 and J is TRBJ1-4; 9 bases match TRBD1. The CDR3 covers 14 residues. The germline CDR1 and CDR2 sequences are SGHRS and YFSETQ. With 3 bases clipped from V and 6 bases from J, the junction kept 3 bases outside the gene matches. The CDR3 DNA follows: TGCGCCAGCAGCTCACAGGGGGCGGATGAAAAACTGTTTTTT. Its translation is CASSSQGADEKLFF. The variable domain in full, completed from reference TRBV5-1 and TRBJ1-4, reads KAGVTQTPRYLIKTRGQQVTLSCSPISGHRSVSWYQQTPGQGLQFLFEYFSETQRNKGNFPGRFSGRQFSNSRSEMNVSTLELGDSALYLCASSSQGADEKLFFGSGTQLSVL.

The chain carries TRBV11-2 and TRBJ1-6, with 7 nucleotides matching TRBD1. The junction had 3 bases not matched to a gene; V was cut back by 1 base and J by 6 bases. This CDR3 spans 15 amino acids. Looked up from germline, CDR1 is SGHAT and CDR2 is FQNNGV. The CDR3 sequence: CASSLGGTANSPLHF. The CDR3 DNA is TGTGCCAGCAGCTTAGGGGGGACAGCTAATTCACCCCTCCACTTT.

This clone is a singleton in its sample. The J gene is TRBJ1-1, the V gene TRBV2; no clear D gene. The V end was cut by 3 bases, the J end by 13 bases, with 15 bases between. This CDR3 spans 12 amino acids. Germline CDR1 SNHLY, CDR2 FYNNEI. CDR3 in amino acids: CASSDEGLPLFF. CDR3 in DNA: TGTGCCAGCAGTGACGAGGGTCTACCCCTTTTCTTT.

The chain has TRBV5-1 and TRBJ1-1; 8 bases are shared with TRBD1. In germline, CDR1 is SGHRS, CDR2 YFSETQ. The CDR3 runs 15 residues. V shed 3 bases and J 5 bases; nucleotides not matched to a gene: 9. The CDR3 region has the DNA TGCGCCAGCAGCTCGTGGGGACAGGAGGGGACTGAAGCTTTCTTT. Its protein product is CASSSWGQEGTEAFF.